This T cell receptor beta chain was retrieved from a study of shared clonotypes between healthy human individuals. The study's findings and limits: Of the naive CD4 clonotypes, around 4.9% were shared across four donors. The study drew on few donors, limiting represented genetic and exposure-history diversity.

Partitioning of CD4+ cells yielded a CD45RA+ naive subset and a CD45RA-negative memory subset. The CDR3 consists of 13 residues. Germline V gene data show CDR1 as SGHAT and CDR2 as FQNNGV. Trimming pared 1 base from V and 6 bases from J, leaving 8 bases between. Each PCR replicate from the sorted subsets contained around 0.2 ug DNA, which is 25,000 to 30,000 T cell genomes. Clones were sequenced by immunoSEQ multiplex PCR, and TCRdb holds only the in-frame ones, with some missing. Among more than 2,000,000 clones listed, approximately 94% were seen once. This clone was detected only once. Its matching antigen is unknown. Other DNA sequences within the sample encode an identical CDR3.

V usage is TRBV11-2 and J usage is TRBJ2-3; D possibly matches TRBD1 or TRBD2 (6 bases each). This clonotype originated in a man aged 18-30 years in good health. The specimen was naive CD4+ T cells sorted from blood. Documented subset: CD45RA+ positively selected. CDR3 DNA: TGTGCCAGCAGCTTAGGGGGGGCGGATACGCAGTATTTT. This gives the protein CASSLGGADTQYF.